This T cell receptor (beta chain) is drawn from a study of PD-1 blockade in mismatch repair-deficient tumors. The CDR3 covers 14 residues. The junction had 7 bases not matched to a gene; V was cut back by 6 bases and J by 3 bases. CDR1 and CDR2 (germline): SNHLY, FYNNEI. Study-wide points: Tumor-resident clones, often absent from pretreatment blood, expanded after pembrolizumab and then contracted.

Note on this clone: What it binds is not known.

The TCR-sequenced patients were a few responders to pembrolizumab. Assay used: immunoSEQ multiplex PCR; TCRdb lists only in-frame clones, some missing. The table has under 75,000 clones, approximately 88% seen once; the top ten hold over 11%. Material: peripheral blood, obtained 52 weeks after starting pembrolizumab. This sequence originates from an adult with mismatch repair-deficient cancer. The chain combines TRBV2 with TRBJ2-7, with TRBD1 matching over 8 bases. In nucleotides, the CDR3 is TGTGCCAGCAGCCGGGGAACAGGGGGCTACGAGCAGTACTTC. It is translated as CASSRGTGGYEQYF.